This T cell receptor (beta chain) was sequenced during a study of blood T cell repertoires in COVID-19. Study background: The United States, Italy and Spain provided the acute and convalescent COVID-19 samples. Nucleic acid was either cDNA or gDNA, and it came from T cells, B-cell-depleted T cells, or PBMCs.

Original processing methods: Scientists estimated how many nucleated cells there were by amplifying reference gene primers. This table comes from immunoSEQ multiplex PCR, and its TCRdb copy is limited to in-frame clones, with some not included. Clonal size and the V and J genes are those of that table, whereas D and trimming came from the DNA. The data contain some 200,000 clones, less than 85% of them singletons. Assignment of participants to cohorts was predicated upon participant-reported clinical history. This clone was seen ten or more times. Sequenced material: PBMCs or T cells enriched from blood (not recorded which). The receptor was isolated from a woman aged 60-70 years with acute COVID-19.

CDR3 in amino acids: CASSQGQGPETQYF. CDR3 nucleotide sequence: TGCGCCAGCAGCCAGGGACAGGGTCCGGAGACCCAGTACTTC. The rearrangement joins TRBV4-3 to TRBJ2-5, with 9 bases lining up with TRBD1. CDR1 and CDR2 from the germline V gene are LGHNA and YSLEER. The CDR3 sequence is 14 residues long. V shed 3 bases and J 5 bases; nucleotides not matched to a gene: 4.